The clone carrying this T cell receptor beta chain has only a few counts. What it binds is unknown. The source of the sample is a study of T-cell reconstitution after alpha-beta-depleted transplantation in children. The CDR3 spans 13 residues. Germline-derived CDR1 and CDR2 are SSHAT and FNYEAQ (reference sequence). V was trimmed by 5 bases and J by 7 bases, leaving 15 bases between them. Study-level findings and limits: At the one-year point after transplant, T-cell counts and TCRbeta diversity were found to come mostly from T cells that had been newly produced.

Preparation of the TCRbeta library was carried out with unique molecular identifiers. MiXCR, run by TCRdb on the PCR reads, gives a single entry per CDR3 protein. The repertoire includes some 460,000 distinct CDR3 sequences, 16% of them detected once, and around 28% sits in the top ten. The origin of this receptor is a boy under two years old who had a stem cell transplant for Wiskott-Aldrich syndrome, so the T cells may come from the graft donor. The chain employs TRBV7-7 and TRBJ2-7; D might be TRBD2 (5 bases). The sequencing used PBMCs, mostly from graft donor cells, collected 360 days after TCRalphabeta/CD19-depleted stem cell transplant. This CDR3 reads CASSPWTHGEQYF. The DNA for the CDR3 is TGTGCCAGCAGCCCTTGGACTCATGGAGAGCAGTACTTC.